The clone carrying this TCR beta chain was seen at least ten times. Its target is unknown. Each CDR3 protein gets one entry after TCRdb re-called the 5' RACE reads with MiXCR. This sample has around 130,000 distinct CDR3 sequences; roughly 3.2% occur once, and the top ten carry roughly 1.3%. This specimen belongs to a study of neurological immune-mediated disorders. Study-wide findings and caveats: Phylogenetic grouping assigned the repertoires of 18 of 34 multiple sclerosis patients to a single related-CDR3 cluster, representing a possible signature. HTLV-1-associated myelopathy showed the most TCR clonal expansion; multiple sclerosis the least, below healthy controls.

The TCR comes from a woman in her twenties or thirties with multiple sclerosis. The specimen was PBMCs.

The CDR3 coding sequence is TGCAGTGCGACGAGAGAGGGCAGGGCGAACACTGAAGCTTTCTTT. Translated, it gives CSATREGRANTEAFF. This chain links TRBV20-1 with TRBJ1-1; possible D gene TRBD1, 5 bases. V was clipped by 6 bases and J by 1 base, with 18 bases between them. The CDR3 extends over 15 amino acids. CDR1 is DFQATT and CDR2 is SNEGSKA in the germline V gene (reference sequence).